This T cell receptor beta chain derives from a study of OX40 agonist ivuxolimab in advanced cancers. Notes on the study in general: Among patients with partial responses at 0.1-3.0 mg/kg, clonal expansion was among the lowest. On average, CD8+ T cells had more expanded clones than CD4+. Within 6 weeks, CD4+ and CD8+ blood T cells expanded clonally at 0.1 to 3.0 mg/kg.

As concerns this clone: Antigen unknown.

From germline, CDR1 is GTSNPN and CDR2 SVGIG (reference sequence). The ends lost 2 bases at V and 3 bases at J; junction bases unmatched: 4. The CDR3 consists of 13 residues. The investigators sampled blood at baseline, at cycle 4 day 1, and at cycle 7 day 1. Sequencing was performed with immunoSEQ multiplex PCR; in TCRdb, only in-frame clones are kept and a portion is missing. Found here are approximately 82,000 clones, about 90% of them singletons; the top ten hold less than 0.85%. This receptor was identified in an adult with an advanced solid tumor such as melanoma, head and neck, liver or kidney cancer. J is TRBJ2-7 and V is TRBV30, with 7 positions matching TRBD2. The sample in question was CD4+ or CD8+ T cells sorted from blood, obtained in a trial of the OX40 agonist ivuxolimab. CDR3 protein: CAWSPGTIYEQYF. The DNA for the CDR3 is TGTGCCTGGAGTCCCGGGACTATCTACGAGCAGTACTTC.